The clone carrying this T cell receptor beta chain was detected a few times. Its antigen is not identified. This entry is derived from a study of cytomegalovirus exposure and HLA in healthy donors. General observations from the study: Specific recognition of CMV antigens was confirmed in vitro for a few chains (all CMV-associated). The dataset shows that most TCR sequences were rare, while some public TCRs occurred in many donors.

Produced via immunoSEQ multiplex PCR; TCRdb's table is partial and in-frame only. Among 220,000 or so clones listed, roughly 84% were seen once. The clonotype originates from a woman aged 25 to 39 in good health and CMV-seropositive. Sequencing input: PBMCs.

The CDR3 DNA is TGTGCCAGCAGTCAGGCGAACTATGGCTACACCTTC. It translates to CASSQANYGYTF. V and J are TRBV6-5 and TRBJ1-2; D remains ambiguous. In germline, CDR1 is MNHEY, CDR2 SVGAGI. The CDR3 has 12 amino acids. The germline V and J ends were trimmed by 5 bases and 2 bases, with 6 bases remaining between them.